This T cell receptor (beta chain) was identified during a study of post-analysis software for immune sequencing data. Across the whole study: Relapsing-remitting, secondary progressive and progressive-relapsing forms of multiple sclerosis all featured among disease courses.

Remarks on this clonotype: The antigen is unknown.

Every TCR beta cDNA library bore unique molecular identifiers. T cells numbering roughly 0.85 to 11 million yielded 500,000 to 550,000 cDNA molecules. TCRdb independently ran MiXCR on the PCR reads; one entry per CDR3 protein. The sample holds about half a million distinct CDR3 sequences, less than 40% seen once. Study results and caveats: Among multiple sclerosis patients, normalized Chao1 diversity was significantly below that of controls. Patients carried four or five TRBV segments more frequently than controls did, and TRBV5-6, TRBV5-1 and TRBV20-1 were among them.

Trimming left V 6 bases short and J 6 bases short, with 14 bases between. CDR1 DFQATT and CDR2 SNEGSKA come from the germline V gene (reference sequence). CDR3 length equals 12 residues. This TCR derives from a girl aged 2-17 years with multiple sclerosis. The chain couples TRBV20-1 to TRBJ1-1, with D perhaps matching TRBD1 (5 bases). The material sequenced was blood. CDR3 in DNA: TGCAGTGCAACCAGGGATTACGCTGAAGCTTTCTTT. Amino acids: CSATRDYAEAFF.